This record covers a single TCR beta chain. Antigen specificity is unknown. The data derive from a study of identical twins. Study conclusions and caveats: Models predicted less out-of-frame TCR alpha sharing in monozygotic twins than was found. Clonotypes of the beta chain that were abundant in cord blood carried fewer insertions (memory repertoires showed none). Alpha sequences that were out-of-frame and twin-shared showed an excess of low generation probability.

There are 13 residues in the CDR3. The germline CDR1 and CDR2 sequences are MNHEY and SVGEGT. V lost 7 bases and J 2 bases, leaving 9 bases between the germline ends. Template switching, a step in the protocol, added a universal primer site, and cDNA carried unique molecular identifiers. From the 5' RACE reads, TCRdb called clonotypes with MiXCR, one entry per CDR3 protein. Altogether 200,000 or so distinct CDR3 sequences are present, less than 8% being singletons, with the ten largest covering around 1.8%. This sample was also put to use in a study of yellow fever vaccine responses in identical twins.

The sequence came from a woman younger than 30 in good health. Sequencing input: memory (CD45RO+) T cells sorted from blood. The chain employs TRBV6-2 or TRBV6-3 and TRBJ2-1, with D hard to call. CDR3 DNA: TGTGCCAGCACCCTCCTCCCCTACAATGAGCAGTTCTTC. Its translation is CASTLLPYNEQFF.